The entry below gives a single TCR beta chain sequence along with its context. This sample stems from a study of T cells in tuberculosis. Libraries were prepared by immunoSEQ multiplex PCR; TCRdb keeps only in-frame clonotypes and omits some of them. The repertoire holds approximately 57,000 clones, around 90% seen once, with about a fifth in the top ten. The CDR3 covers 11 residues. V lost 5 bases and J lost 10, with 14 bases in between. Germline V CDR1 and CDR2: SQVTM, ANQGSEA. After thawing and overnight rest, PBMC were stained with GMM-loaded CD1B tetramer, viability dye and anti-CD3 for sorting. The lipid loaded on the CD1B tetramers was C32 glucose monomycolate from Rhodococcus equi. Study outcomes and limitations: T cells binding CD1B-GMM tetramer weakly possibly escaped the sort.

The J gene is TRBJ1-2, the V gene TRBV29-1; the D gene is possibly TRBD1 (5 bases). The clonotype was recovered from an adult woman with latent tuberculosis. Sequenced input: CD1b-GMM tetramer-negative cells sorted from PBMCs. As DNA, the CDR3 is TGCAGCGTTTTACAGGCCCTCTCCTACACCTTC. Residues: CSVLQALSYTF. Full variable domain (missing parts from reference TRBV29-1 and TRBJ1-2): SAVISQKPSRDICQRGTSLTIQCQVDSQVTMMFWYRQQPGQSLTLIATANQGSEATYESGFVIDKFPISRPNLTFSTLTVSNMSPEDSSIYLCSVLQALSYTFGSGTRLTVV.